This entry describes one T cell receptor beta chain. Original methodology: It was from reference gene primer amplification that nucleated cell counts were estimated. TCRdb keeps only in-frame clones here, not all; method: immunoSEQ multiplex PCR. That table is the source of V, J and clone size, and D and trimming were worked out from the DNA. The sample has 70,000 to 95,000 clones, around 90% seen once. The sample belongs to a study of blood T cell repertoires in COVID-19. Study-wide context: Samples taken during acute and convalescent COVID-19 were collected in the United States, Italy and Spain.

Germline loops: CDR1 MNHNS, CDR2 SASEGT. CDR3 length: 14 amino acids. Unmatched junction bases numbered 5, after V lost 3 bases and J lost 6 bases. Seattle patients were enrolled during active infection and followed longitudinally. The receptor was derived from a man aged 45-65 years with COVID-19, enrolled during active disease. This chain uses TRBV6-1 with TRBJ1-1; 9 bases are a match to TRBD1. The sequenced sample was peripheral blood. The CDR3 coding sequence is TGTGCCAGCAGTGACGGACAGGGGTACGCTGAAGCTTTCTTT. Its protein is CASSDGQGYAEAFF.